A selection of T cell receptor beta chains follows, all from one sample in a study of blood T cell repertoires in COVID-19. Sequenced by immunoSEQ multiplex PCR; TCRdb stores in-frame clones only, minus some. The repertoire holds some 250,000 clones, approximately 82% seen once, with 8.5% to 10% in the top ten. Specimen: peripheral blood. These receptors came from a man aged 35-49 years with active or convalescent COVID-19. The CDR3 runs from the conserved cysteine through the conserved F or W. The D gene is left open where the match is weak. Clone size is given for some rows only: seen once, a few or many times, or a class if the clone is expanded.

length: 14; V: TRBV9; J: TRBJ1-2; D: TRBD1; size: -; CDR3: CASSLSRGAGGYTF; DNA: TGTGCCAGCAGCCTAAGCAGGGGGGCTGGTGGCTACACCTTC
length: 15; V: TRBV19; J: TRBJ1-5; D: -; size: -; CDR3: CASSALQGYNQPQHF; DNA: TGTGCCAGTAGTGCGCTCCAGGGATACAATCAGCCCCAGCATTTT
length: 16; V: TRBV28; J: TRBJ2-7; D: TRBD2; size: -; CDR3: CASSLVRLAGLVEQYF; DNA: TGTGCCAGCAGTTTAGTCCGACTAGCGGGATTAGTCGAGCAGTACTTC
length: 14; V: TRBV7-9; J: TRBJ1-2; D: TRBD1; size: -; CDR3: CASSQQDRDYGYTF; DNA: TGTGCCAGCAGCCAACAGGACAGGGACTATGGCTACACCTTC
length: 15; V: TRBV6-2/TRBV6-3; J: TRBJ1-2; D: -; size: -; CDR3: CASSYGSAGIYGYTF; DNA: TGTGCCAGCAGTTACGGTTCGGCGGGGATCTATGGCTACACCTTC
length: 15; V: TRBV19; J: TRBJ1-1; D: -; size: -; CDR3: CASNPTWGGYTEAFF; DNA: TGTGCCAGTAATCCTACATGGGGGGGTTACACTGAAGCTTTCTTT
length: 12; V: TRBV19; J: TRBJ1-2; D: -; size: -; CDR3: CASSLQGYGYTF; DNA: TGTGCCAGTAGTCTTCAGGGGTACGGCTACACCTTC
length: 16; V: TRBV30; J: TRBJ2-3; D: TRBD1; size: -; CDR3: CAWDQDRDRGSDTQYF; DNA: TGTGCCTGGGACCAGGACCGGGACAGGGGGTCGGATACGCAGTATTTT
length: 15; V: TRBV6-5; J: TRBJ2-1; D: -; size: -; CDR3: CASSYAGQLYNEQFF; DNA: TGTGCCAGCAGTTACGCAGGGCAGCTTTACAATGAGCAGTTCTTC
length: 15; V: TRBV6-5; J: TRBJ2-3; D: TRBD1; size: -; CDR3: CASSRVGTGADTQYF; DNA: TGTGCCAGCAGTAGGGTCGGGACAGGGGCAGATACGCAGTATTTT
length: 15; V: TRBV7-8; J: TRBJ2-1; D: TRBD2; size: -; CDR3: CASSFRTSVGDEQFF; DNA: TGTGCCAGCAGCTTCAGGACTAGCGTCGGCGATGAGCAGTTCTTC
length: 15; V: TRBV2; J: TRBJ2-1; D: TRBD2; size: -; CDR3: CASRSLAGGRNEQFF; DNA: TGTGCCAGCAGATCACTAGCGGGAGGGCGCAATGAGCAGTTCTTC
length: 14; V: TRBV28; J: TRBJ2-5; D: TRBD2; size: -; CDR3: CASGPAGGQETQYF; DNA: TGTGCCAGCGGTCCAGCGGGGGGACAAGAGACCCAGTACTTC
length: 13; V: TRBV6-5; J: TRBJ1-5; D: -; size: once; CDR3: CASSAYSNQPQHF; DNA: TGTGCCAGCAGCGCCTATAGCAATCAGCCCCAGCATTTT
length: 12; V: TRBV5-8; J: TRBJ2-3; D: -; size: -; CDR3: CASGGPTDTQYF; DNA: TGTGCCAGTGGTGGGCCCACAGATACGCAGTATTTT
length: 13; V: TRBV5-4; J: TRBJ2-5; D: TRBD1; size: -; CDR3: CASSSGTVGTQYF; DNA: TGTGCCAGCAGCTCCGGGACAGTCGGGACCCAGTACTTC
length: 15; V: TRBV19; J: TRBJ1-2; D: TRBD1; size: -; CDR3: CATLKPGQGRSGYTF; DNA: TGTGCCACGTTAAAGCCGGGACAGGGAAGGTCTGGCTACACCTTC
length: 13; V: TRBV2; J: TRBJ2-5; D: -; size: -; CDR3: CASSSLSQETQYF; DNA: TGTGCCAGCAGTTCACTCTCCCAAGAGACCCAGTACTTC
length: 15; V: TRBV21-1; J: TRBJ2-7; D: -; size: -; CDR3: CASSLPGQYSYEQYF; DNA: TGTGCCAGCAGCCTCCCTGGACAGTACTCCTACGAGCAGTACTTC
length: 13; V: TRBV7-9; J: TRBJ1-4; D: -; size: -; CDR3: CASSQLSNEKLFF; DNA: TGTGCCAGCAGCCAACTAAGTAATGAAAAACTGTTTTTT
length: 14; V: TRBV27; J: TRBJ2-5; D: -; size: -; CDR3: CASSSTAAYETQYF; DNA: TGTGCCAGCAGTTCAACAGCGGCCTACGAGACCCAGTACTTC
length: 15; V: TRBV6-5; J: TRBJ1-5; D: TRBD1; size: -; CDR3: CASRGQGGSNQPQHF; DNA: TGTGCCAGCAGGGGACAGGGGGGGAGCAATCAGCCCCAGCATTTT
length: 14; V: TRBV9; J: TRBJ1-3; D: -; size: -; CDR3: CASEAGFSGNTIYF; DNA: TGTGCCAGCGAGGCGGGCTTCTCTGGAAACACCATATATTTT
length: 16; V: TRBV6-1; J: TRBJ1-2; D: TRBD1; size: -; CDR3: CASSEMGGQAQYGYTF; DNA: TGTGCCAGCAGTGAAATGGGGGGACAGGCCCAATATGGCTACACCTTC
length: 15; V: TRBV6-5; J: TRBJ1-4; D: -; size: -; CDR3: CASSYYPGTNEKLFF; DNA: TGTGCCAGCAGTTACTATCCGGGGACTAATGAAAAACTGTTTTTT
length: 13; V: TRBV6-5; J: TRBJ2-1; D: TRBD1; size: -; CDR3: CASKSQGGHEQFF; DNA: TGTGCCAGCAAGTCACAGGGGGGCCATGAGCAGTTCTTC
length: 19; V: TRBV5-6; J: TRBJ1-5; D: -; size: -; CDR3: CASSLWLPGLTNSNQPQHF; DNA: TGTGCCAGCAGCTTGTGGTTACCAGGACTAACTAATAGCAATCAGCCCCAGCATTTT
length: 15; V: TRBV19; J: TRBJ2-1; D: -; size: -; CDR3: CASSMARSSYNEQFF; DNA: TGTGCCAGTAGTATGGCCCGCTCCTCCTACAATGAGCAGTTCTTC
length: 15; V: TRBV6-2/TRBV6-3; J: TRBJ1-1; D: TRBD1; size: -; CDR3: CASSRQGAGKTEAFF; DNA: TGTGCCAGCAGTCGACAGGGGGCAGGGAAGACTGAAGCTTTCTTT